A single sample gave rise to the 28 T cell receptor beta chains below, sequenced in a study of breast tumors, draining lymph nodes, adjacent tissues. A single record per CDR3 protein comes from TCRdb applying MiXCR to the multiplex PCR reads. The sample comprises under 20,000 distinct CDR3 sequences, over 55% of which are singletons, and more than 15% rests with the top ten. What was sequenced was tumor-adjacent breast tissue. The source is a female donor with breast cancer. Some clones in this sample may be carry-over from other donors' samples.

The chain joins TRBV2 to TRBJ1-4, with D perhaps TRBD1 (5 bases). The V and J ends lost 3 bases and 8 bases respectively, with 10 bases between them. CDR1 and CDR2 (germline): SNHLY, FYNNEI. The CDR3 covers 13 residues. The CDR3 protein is CASSDGQGEKLFF. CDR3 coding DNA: TGTGCCAGCAGTGATGGTCAGGGAGAAAAACTGTTTTTT. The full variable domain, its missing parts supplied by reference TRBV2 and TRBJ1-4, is EPEVTQTPSHQVTQMGQEVILRCVPISNHLYFYWYRQILGQKVEFLVSFYNNEISEKSEIFDDQFSVERPDGSNFTLKIRSTKLEDSAMYFCASSDGQGEKLFFGSGTQLSVL.

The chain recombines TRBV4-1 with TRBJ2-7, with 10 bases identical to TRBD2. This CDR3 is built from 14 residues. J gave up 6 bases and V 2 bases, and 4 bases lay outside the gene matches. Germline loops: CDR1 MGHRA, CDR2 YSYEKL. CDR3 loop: CASSQSSSGGEQYF. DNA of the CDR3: TGCGCCAGCAGCCAATCGTCTAGCGGGGGCGAGCAGTACTTC.

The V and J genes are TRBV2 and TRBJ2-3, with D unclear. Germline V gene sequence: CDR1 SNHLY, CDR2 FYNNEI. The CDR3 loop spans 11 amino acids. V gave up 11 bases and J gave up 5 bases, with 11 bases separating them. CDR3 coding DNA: TGTGCCCCGCAACCAGGAGATACGCAGTATTTT. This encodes CAPQPGDTQYF.

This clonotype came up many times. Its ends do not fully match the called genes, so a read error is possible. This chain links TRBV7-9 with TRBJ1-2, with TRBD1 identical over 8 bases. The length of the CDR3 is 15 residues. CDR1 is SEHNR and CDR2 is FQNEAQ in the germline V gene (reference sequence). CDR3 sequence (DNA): TGTGCCAGCAGCCCACAGGGGGAATCTAACTATGGCTACCCCTTC. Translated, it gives CASSPQGESNYGYPF.

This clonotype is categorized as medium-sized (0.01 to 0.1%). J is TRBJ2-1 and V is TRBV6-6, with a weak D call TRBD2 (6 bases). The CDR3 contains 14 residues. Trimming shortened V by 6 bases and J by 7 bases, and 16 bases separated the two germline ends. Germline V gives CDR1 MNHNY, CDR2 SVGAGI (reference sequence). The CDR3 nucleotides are TGTGCCAGCAGGCGGGGCGAGGATCAAAATGAGCAGTTCTTC. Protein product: CASRRGEDQNEQFF.

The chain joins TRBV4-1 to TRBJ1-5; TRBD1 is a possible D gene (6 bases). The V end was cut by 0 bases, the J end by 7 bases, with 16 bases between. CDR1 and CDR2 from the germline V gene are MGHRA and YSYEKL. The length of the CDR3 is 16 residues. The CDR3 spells CASSQEATGRKQPQHF. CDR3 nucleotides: TGCGCCAGCAGCCAAGAGGCAACAGGGAGAAAACAGCCCCAGCATTTT.

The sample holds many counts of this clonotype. This CDR3 reads CASCSGAGEETQYF. The CDR3 region has the DNA TGTGCCAGCTGCTCAGGGGCGGGGGAAGAGACCCAGTACTTC. The V gene is TRBV2, the J gene TRBJ2-5, with a possible D match to TRBD2 (7 bases). CDR1 is SNHLY, CDR2 FYNNEI, per germline. V was trimmed by 8 bases and J by 3 bases, leaving 16 bases between them. There are 14 residues in the CDR3.

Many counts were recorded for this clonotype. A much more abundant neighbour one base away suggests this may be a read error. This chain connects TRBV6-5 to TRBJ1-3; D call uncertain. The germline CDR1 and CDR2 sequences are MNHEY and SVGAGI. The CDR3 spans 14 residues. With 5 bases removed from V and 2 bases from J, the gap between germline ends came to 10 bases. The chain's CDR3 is CASSHGSAGNTIYF. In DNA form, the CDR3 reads TGTGCCAGCAGTCACGGAAGCGCTGGAAACACCATATATTTT.

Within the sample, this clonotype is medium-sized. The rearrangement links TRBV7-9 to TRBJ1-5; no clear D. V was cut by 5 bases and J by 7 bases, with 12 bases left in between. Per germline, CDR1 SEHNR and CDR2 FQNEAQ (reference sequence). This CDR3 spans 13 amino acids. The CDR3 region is CASSLNSEQPQHF. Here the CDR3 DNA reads TGTGCCAGCAGCCTCAATTCTGAGCAGCCCCAGCATTTT.

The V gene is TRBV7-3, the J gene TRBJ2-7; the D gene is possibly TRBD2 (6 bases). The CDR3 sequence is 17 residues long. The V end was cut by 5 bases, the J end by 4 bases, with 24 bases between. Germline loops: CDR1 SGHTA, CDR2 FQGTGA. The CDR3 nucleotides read TGTGCCAGCAGCGTTCGGTCCCGGGGGAAGGGCGCATACGAGCAGTACGTC. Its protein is CASSVRSRGKGAYEQYV.

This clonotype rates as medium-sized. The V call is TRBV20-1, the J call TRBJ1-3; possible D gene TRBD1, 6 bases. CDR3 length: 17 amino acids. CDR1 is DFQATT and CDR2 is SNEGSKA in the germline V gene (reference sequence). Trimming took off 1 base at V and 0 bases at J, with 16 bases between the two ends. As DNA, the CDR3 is TGCAGTGCTAGAGTCCTGGGCACAGGGATCTCTGGAAACACCATATATTTT. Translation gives CSARVLGTGISGNTIYF.

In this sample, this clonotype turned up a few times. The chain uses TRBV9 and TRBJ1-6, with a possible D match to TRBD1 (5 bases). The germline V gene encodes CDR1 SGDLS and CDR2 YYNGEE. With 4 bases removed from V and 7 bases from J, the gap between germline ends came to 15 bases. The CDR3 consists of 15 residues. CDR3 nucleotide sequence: TGTGCCAGCAGCAAGGCGGGGGGGAGAAATTCACCCCTCCACTTT. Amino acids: CASSKAGGRNSPLHF.

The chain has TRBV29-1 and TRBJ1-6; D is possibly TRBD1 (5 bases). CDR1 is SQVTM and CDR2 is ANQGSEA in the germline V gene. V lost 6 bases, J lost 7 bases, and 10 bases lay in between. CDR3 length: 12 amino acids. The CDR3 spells CSVGLPNSPLHF. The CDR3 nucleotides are TGCAGCGTGGGACTTCCCAATTCACCCCTCCACTTT.

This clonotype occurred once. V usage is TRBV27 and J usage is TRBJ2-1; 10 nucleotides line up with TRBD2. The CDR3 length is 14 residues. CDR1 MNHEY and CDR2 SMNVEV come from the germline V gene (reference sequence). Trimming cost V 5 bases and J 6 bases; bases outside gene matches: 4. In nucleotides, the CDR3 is TGTGCCAGCAGTCACGCTAGCGGGAGCAATGAGCAGTTCTTC. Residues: CASSHASGSNEQFF.

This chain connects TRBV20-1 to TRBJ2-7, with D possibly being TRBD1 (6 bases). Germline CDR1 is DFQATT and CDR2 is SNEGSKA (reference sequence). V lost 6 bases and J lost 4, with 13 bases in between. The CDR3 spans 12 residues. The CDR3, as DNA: TGCAGTGCACCCGGGACAACTTACGAGCAGTACTTC. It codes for CSAPGTTYEQYF.

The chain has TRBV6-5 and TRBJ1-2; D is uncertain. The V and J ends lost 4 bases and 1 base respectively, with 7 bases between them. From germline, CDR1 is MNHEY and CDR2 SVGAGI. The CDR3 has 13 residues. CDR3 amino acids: CASSWDINYGYTF. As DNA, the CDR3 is TGTGCCAGCAGTTGGGATATTAACTATGGCTACACCTTC.

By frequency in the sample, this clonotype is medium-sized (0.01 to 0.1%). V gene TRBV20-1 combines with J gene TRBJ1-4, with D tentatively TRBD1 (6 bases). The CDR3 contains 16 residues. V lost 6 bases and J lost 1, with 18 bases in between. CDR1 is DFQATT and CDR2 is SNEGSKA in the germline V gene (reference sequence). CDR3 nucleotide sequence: TGCAGTGCAGTGGGGGGGGGGCGAGGAACTAATGAAAAACTGTTTTTT. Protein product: CSAVGGGRGTNEKLFF.

The CDR3 here is CASSLWGGDYNSPLHF. DNA of the CDR3: TGCGCCAGCAGCTTATGGGGGGGCGATTATAATTCACCCCTCCACTTT. The chain joins TRBV10-2 to TRBJ1-6; D might be TRBD1 (6 bases). V shed 6 bases and J shed 4 bases, with 16 bases lying between them. Germline CDR1 is WSHSY and CDR2 is SAAADI. The CDR3 consists of 16 residues.

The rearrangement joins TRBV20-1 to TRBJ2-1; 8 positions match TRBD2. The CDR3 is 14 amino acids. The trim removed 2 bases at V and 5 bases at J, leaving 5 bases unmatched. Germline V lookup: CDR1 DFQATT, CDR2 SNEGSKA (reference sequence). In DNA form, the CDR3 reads TGCAGTGCTAGATTAGCTAGCGGGCACAATGAGCAGTTCTTC. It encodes CSARLASGHNEQFF.

CDR3 DNA sequence: TGCAGTGCTAGAGAGGGACAGGGGTACTACGAGCAGTACTTC. Translating gives CSAREGQGYYEQYF. This chain connects TRBV20-1 to TRBJ2-7, with 10 bases fitting TRBD1. Trimming took 0 bases from V and 3 from J; bases not matched to a gene: 2. The CDR3 extends over 14 amino acids. Germline CDR1 reads DFQATT; CDR2 reads SNEGSKA (reference sequence).

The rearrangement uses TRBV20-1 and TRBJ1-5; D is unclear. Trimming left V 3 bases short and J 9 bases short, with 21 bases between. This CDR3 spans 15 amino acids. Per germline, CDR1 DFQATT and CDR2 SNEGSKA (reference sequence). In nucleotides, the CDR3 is TGCAGTGCTAGTCCCCGTGAGGGAGCTTATCGGCCCCAGCATTTT. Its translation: CSASPREGAYRPQHF.

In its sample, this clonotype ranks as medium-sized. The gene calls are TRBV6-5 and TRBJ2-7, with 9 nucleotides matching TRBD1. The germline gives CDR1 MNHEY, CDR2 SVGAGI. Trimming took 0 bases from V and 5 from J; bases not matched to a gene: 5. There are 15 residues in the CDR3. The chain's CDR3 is CASSYSKQGAHEQYF. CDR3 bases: TGTGCCAGCAGTTACTCGAAACAGGGGGCGCACGAGCAGTACTTC.

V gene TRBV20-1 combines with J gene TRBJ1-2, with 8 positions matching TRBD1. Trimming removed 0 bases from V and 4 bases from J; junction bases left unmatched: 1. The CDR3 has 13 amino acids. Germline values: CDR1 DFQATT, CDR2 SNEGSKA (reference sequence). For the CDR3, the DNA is TGCAGTGCTAGAGATGGACAGGGCTATGGCTACACCTTC. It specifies CSARDGQGYGYTF.

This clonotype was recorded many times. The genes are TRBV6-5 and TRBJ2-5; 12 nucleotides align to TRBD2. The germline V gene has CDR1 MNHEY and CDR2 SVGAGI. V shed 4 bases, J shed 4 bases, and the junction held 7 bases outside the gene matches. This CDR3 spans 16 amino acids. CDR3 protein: CASSWTSGEPGETQYF. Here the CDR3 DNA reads TGTGCCAGCAGTTGGACTAGCGGGGAACCAGGAGAGACCCAGTACTTC.

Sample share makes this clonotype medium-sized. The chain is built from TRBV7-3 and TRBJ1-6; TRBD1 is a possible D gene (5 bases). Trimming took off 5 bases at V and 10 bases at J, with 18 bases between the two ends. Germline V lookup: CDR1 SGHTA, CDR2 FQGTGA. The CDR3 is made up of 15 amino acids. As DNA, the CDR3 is TGTGCCAGCAGCCAAGAGTCGGGGACGGGCTCACCCCTCCACTTT. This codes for CASSQESGTGSPLHF.

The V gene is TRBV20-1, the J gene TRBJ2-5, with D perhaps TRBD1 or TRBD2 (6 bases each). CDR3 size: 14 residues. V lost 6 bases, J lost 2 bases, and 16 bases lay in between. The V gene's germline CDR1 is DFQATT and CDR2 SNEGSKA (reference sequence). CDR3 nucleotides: TGCAGTGCAGTCTTGGCGGGGACACAAGAGACCCAGTACTTC. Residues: CSAVLAGTQETQYF.

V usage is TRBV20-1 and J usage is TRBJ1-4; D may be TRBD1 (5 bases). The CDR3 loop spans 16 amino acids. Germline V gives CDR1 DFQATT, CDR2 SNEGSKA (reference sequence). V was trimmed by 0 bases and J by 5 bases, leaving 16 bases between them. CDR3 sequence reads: CSARDFGGRENEKLFF. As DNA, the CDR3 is TGCAGTGCTAGAGATTTTGGCGGCAGGGAAAATGAAAAACTGTTTTTT.

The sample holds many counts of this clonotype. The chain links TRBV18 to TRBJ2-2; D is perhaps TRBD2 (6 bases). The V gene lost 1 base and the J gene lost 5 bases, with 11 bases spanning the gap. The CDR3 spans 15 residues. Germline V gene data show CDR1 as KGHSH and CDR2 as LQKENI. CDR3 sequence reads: CASSPRTGVTGELFF. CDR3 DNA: TGTGCCAGCTCACCACGCACGGGGGTAACCGGGGAGCTGTTTTTT.